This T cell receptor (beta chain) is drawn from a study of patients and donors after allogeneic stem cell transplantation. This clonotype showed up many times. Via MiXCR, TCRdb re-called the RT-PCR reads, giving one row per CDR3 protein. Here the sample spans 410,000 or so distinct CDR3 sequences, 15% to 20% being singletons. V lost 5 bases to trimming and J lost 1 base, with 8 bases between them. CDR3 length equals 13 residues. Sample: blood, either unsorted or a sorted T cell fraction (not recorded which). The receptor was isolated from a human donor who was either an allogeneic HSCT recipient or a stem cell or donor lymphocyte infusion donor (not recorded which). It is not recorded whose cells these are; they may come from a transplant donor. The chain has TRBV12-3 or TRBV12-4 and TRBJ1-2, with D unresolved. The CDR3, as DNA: TGTGCCAGCAGTCCGTCCCTTAACTATGGCTACACCTTC. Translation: CASSPSLNYGYTF.